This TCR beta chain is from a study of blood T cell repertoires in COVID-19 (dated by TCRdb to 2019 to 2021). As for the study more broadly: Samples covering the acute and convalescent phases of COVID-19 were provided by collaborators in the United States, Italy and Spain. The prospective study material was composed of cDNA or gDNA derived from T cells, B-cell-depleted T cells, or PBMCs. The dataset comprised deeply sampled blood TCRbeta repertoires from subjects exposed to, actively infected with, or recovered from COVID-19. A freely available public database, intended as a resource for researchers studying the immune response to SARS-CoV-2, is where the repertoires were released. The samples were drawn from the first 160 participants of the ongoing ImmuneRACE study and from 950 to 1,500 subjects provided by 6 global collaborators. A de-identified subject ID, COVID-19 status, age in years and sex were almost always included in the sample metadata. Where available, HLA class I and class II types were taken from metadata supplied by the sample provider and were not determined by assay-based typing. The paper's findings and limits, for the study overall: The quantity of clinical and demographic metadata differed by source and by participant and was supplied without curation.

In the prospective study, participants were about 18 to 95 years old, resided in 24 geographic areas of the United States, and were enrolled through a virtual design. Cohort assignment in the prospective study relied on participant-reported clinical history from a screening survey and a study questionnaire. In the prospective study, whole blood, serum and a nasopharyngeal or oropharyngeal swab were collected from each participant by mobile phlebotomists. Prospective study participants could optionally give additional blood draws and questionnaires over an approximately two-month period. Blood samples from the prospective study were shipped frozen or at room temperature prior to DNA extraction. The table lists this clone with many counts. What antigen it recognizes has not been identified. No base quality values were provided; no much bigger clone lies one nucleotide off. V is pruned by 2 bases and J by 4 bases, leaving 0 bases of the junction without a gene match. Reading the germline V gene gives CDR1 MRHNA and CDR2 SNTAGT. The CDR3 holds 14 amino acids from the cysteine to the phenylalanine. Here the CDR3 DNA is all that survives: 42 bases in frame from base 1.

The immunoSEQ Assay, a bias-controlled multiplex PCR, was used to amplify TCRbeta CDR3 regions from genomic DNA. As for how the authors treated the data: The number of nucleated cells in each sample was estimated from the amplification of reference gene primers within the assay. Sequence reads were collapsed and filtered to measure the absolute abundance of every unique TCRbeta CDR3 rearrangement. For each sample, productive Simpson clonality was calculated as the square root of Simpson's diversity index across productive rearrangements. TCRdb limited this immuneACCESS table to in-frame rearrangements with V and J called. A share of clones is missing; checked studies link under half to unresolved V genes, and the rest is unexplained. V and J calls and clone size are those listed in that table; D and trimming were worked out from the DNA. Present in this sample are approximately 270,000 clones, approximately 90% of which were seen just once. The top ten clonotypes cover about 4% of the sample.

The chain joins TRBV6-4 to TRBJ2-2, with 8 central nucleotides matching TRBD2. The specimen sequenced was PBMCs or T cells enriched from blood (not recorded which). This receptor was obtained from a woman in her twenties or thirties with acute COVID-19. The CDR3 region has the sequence CASSDGTSTGELFF. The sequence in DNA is TGTGCCAGCAGTGACGGGACTAGCACCGGGGAGCTGTTTTTT.